This T cell receptor beta chain comes out of a study of blood T cell repertoires in COVID-19. The J segment lost 7 bases and the V segment lost 7 bases, leaving 11 bases of the junction unmatched. Per germline, CDR1 SGHRS and CDR2 YFSETQ. This CDR3 region has 15 residues. How the authors handled the data: The assay estimated nucleated cells by amplifying reference gene primers. Here immunoSEQ multiplex PCR was the method, and the copy in TCRdb shows in-frame clones only, minus some. V, J and clone size derive from that table, while D and trimming were established from the DNA sequence. In the table there are about 400,000 clones, about 89% of which are singletons.

The sequenced sample consisted of peripheral blood. This sequence was found in a woman aged 25 to 39 with acute or convalescent COVID-19. The chain employs TRBV5-1 and TRBJ1-4, with 9 nucleotides matching TRBD1. In nucleotides, the CDR3 is TGCGCCAGCGGCCAAACGACAGGGGGTGGTGAAAAACTGTTTTTT. It encodes CASGQTTGGGEKLFF.